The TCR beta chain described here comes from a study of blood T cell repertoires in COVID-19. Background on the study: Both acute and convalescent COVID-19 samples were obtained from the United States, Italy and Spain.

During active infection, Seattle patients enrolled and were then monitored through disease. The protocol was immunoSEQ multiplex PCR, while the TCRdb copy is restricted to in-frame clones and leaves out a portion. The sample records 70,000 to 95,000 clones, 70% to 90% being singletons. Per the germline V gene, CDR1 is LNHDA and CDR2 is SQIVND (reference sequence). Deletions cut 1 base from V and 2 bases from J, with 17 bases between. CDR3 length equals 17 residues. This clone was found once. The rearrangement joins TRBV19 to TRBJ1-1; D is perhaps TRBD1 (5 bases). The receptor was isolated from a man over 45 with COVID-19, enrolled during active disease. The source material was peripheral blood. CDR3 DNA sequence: TGTGCCAGTAGTATAGTTTTTGACAGACCATCCAACACTGAAGCTTTCTTT. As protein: CASSIVFDRPSNTEAFF.